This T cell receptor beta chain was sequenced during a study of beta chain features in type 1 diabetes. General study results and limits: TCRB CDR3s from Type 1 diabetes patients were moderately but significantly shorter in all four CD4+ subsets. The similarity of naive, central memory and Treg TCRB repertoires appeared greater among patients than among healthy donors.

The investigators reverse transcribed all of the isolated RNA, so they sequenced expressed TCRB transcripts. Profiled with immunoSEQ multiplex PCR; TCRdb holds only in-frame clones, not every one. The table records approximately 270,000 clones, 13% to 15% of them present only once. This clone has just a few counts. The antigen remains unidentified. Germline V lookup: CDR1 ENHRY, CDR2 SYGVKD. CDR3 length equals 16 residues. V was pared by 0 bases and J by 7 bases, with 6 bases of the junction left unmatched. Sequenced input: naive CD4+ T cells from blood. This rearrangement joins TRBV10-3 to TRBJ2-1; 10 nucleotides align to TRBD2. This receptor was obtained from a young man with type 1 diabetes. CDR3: CAISESASGRGNEQFF. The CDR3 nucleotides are TGTGCCATCAGTGAGTCTGCAAGCGGGAGGGGTAATGAGCAGTTCTTC.